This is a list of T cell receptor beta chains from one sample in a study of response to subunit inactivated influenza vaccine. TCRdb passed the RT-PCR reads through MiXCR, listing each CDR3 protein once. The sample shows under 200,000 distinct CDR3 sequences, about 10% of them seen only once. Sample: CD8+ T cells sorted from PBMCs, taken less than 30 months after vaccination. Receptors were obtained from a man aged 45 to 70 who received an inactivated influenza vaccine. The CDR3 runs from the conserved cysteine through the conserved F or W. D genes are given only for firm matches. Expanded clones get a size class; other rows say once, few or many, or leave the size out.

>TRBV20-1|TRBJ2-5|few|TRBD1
CSARDPGYRGDETQYF
TGCAGTGCTAGAGATCCCGGGTACAGGGGGGATGAGACCCAGTACTTC
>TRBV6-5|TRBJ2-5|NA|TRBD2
CASSFVAGVGETQYF
TGTGCCAGCAGTTTCGTGGCGGGAGTGGGGGAGACCCAGTACTTC
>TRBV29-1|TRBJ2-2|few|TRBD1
CSVAPRGLGELFF
TGCAGCGTTGCGCCCAGGGGGCTCGGGGAGCTGTTTTTT
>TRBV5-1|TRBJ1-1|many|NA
CASSLLGDTEAFF
TGCGCCAGCAGCTTGCTGGGGGACACTGAAGCTTTCTTT
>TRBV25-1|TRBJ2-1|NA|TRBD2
CASSGGLAGGPNNNEQFF
TGTGCCAGCAGTGGGGGACTAGCGGGAGGGCCCAACAACAATGAGCAGTTCTTC
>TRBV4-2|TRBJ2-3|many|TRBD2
CASSQPGTSGRAYDTQYF
TGTGCCAGCAGCCAACCCGGGACTAGCGGGAGGGCCTACGATACGCAGTATTTT
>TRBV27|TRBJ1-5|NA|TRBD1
CASSLTFGTDQPQHF
TGTGCCAGCAGTTTAACGTTCGGGACAGATCAGCCCCAGCATTTT
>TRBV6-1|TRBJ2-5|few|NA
CASSEAGLSGETQYF
TGTGCCAGCAGTGAAGCGGGGCTAAGCGGAGAGACCCAGTACTTC
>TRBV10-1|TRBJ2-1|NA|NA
CASSDSRGSEQFF
TGCGCCAGCAGTGATTCGCGGGGTAGTGAGCAGTTCTTC
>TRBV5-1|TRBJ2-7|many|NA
CASSFHRDEQYF
TGCGCCAGCAGCTTCCACAGGGACGAGCAGTACTTC
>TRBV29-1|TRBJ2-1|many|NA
CSVSGMAYNEQFF
TGCAGCGTAAGCGGTATGGCCTACAATGAGCAGTTCTTC
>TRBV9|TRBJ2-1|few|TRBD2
CASSVEGSGKNEQFF
TGTGCCAGCAGCGTAGAGGGGAGCGGGAAAAATGAGCAGTTCTTC
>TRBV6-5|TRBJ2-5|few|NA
CASSYSRRGGETQYF
TGTGCCAGCAGTTACTCGCGACGGGGCGGTGAGACCCAGTACTTC
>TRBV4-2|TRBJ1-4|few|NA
CASSQQDYRFEKLFF
TGTGCCAGCAGCCAACAGGACTATCGCTTTGAAAAACTGTTTTTT
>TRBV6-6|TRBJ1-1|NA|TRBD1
CASNGQGPEAFF
TGTGCCAGCAACGGACAGGGTCCTGAAGCTTTCTTT
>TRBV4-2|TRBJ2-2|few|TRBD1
CASSPGQGMNTGELFF
TGTGCCAGCAGCCCGGGACAGGGGATGAACACCGGGGAGCTGTTTTTT
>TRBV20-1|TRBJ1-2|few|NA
CSARVEYGYTF
TGCAGTGCTAGAGTTGAATATGGCTACACCTTC
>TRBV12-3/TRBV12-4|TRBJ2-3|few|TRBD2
CASSPGTSGISTDTQYF
TGTGCCAGCAGTCCTGGGACTAGCGGGATCAGCACAGATACGCAGTATTTT
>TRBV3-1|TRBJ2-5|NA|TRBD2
CASNGRGDQETQYF
TGTGCCAGCAACGGGAGGGGGGATCAAGAGACCCAGTACTTC
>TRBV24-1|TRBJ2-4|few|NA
CATSDGRAKNIQYF
TGTGCCACCAGTGATGGACGAGCCAAAAACATTCAGTACTTC
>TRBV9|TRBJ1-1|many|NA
CASSDGTGNTEAFF
TGTGCCAGCAGCGATGGGACGGGGAACACTGAAGCTTTCTTT
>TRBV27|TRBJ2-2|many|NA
CASSLLSGGTTGELFF
TGTGCCAGCAGTTTACTTAGCGGAGGGACTACCGGGGAGCTGTTTTTT
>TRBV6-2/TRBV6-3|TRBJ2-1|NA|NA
CASSTPKIDKNNEQFF
TGTGCCAGCAGTACCCCCAAAATTGACAAAAACAATGAGCAGTTCTTC
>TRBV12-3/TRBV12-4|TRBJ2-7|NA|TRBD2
CASSFSAAGGPYEQYF
TGTGCCAGCAGTTTTAGTGCAGCGGGAGGGCCTTACGAGCAGTACTTC
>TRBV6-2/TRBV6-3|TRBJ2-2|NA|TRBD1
CASSPQGQGLAGELFF
TGTGCCAGCAGCCCTCAGGGACAGGGTTTGGCCGGGGAGCTGTTTTTT
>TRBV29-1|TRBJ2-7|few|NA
CSVEDPGVYEQYF
TGCAGCGTTGAAGATCCCGGGGTCTACGAGCAGTACTTC
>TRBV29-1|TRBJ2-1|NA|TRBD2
CSVEGLAGGTQFF
TGCAGCGTTGAAGGCCTAGCGGGCGGAACACAGTTCTTC
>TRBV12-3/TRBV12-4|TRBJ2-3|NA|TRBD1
CASSFNPGQGTSTDTQYF
TGTGCCAGCAGTTTCAACCCAGGACAGGGGACTAGCACAGATACGCAGTATTTT
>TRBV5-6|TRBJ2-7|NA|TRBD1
CASSLPETGKKDEQYF
TGTGCCAGCAGCCTTCCTGAGACAGGGAAAAAAGACGAGCAGTACTTC
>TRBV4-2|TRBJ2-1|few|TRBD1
CASSQETGSSYNEQFF
TGTGCCAGCAGCCAAGAGACAGGGAGTTCCTACAATGAGCAGTTCTTC
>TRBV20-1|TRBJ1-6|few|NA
CSAHFDHGVGSPLHF
TGCAGTGCTCACTTTGACCACGGCGTCGGTTCACCCCTCCACTTT
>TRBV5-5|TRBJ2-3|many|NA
CASSLGLRTDTQYF
TGTGCCAGCAGCTTGGGGCTACGCACAGATACGCAGTATTTT
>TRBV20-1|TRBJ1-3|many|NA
CSARDLQGPGNTIYF
TGCAGTGCTAGAGATCTTCAGGGGCCTGGAAACACCATATATTTT
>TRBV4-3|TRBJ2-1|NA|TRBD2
CASSPSSGLAGRKQFF
TGCGCCAGCAGCCCTTCTTCGGGACTAGCGGGGAGAAAGCAGTTCTTC
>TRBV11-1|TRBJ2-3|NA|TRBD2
CASSPRQDSGGLTDTQYF
TGTGCCAGCAGCCCACGTCAGGATAGCGGGGGGCTCACAGATACGCAGTATTTT
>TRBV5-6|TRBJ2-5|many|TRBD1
CASSPGQQETQYF
TGTGCCAGCAGCCCGGGACAGCAAGAGACCCAGTACTTC
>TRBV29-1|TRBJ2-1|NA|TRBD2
CSVESGVAGGSDEQFF
TGCAGCGTTGAAAGTGGGGTAGCGGGAGGATCGGATGAGCAGTTCTTC
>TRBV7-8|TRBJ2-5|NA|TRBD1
CASSLWTGEGTQYF
TGTGCCAGCAGCTTATGGACAGGGGAGGGGACCCAGTACTTC
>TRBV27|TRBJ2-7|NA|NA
CASSLTGLGGEQYF
TGTGCCAGCAGTCTGACAGGGCTGGGAGGGGAGCAGTACTTC
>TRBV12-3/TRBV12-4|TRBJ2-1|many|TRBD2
CASRPRLAGGNEQFF
TGTGCCAGCAGGCCCAGACTAGCGGGGGGGAATGAGCAGTTCTTC
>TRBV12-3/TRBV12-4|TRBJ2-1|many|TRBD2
CASSFTSGGNEQFF
TGTGCCAGCAGTTTTACTAGCGGGGGAAATGAGCAGTTCTTC
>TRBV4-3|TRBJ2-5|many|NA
CASSQSTFGGGALETQYF
TGCGCCAGCAGCCAGTCCACGTTTGGAGGGGGGGCACTAGAGACCCAGTACTTC
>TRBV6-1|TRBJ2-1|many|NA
CASSDLGWDEQFF
TGTGCCAGCAGTGATCTAGGGTGGGATGAGCAGTTCTTC
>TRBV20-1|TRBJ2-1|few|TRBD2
CSAPRGLAGSYNEQFF
TGCAGTGCACCGAGGGGACTAGCGGGCTCCTACAATGAGCAGTTCTTC
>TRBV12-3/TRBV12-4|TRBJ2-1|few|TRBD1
CASSWTGVGNEQFF
TGTGCCAGCAGTTGGACAGGGGTAGGCAATGAGCAGTTCTTC
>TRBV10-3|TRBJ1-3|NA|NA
CAISDLKGGNTIYF
TGTGCCATCAGTGACCTGAAGGGAGGAAACACCATATATTTT
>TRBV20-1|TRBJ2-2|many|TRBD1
CSARDRGNTGELFF
TGCAGTGCTAGGGACAGGGGGAACACCGGGGAGCTGTTTTTT
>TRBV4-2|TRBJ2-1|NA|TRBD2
CASSQETSGGDEQFF
TGTGCCAGCAGCCAAGAAACTAGCGGGGGGGATGAGCAGTTCTTC
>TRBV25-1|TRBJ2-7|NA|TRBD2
CASSETMGTSVYEQYF
TGTGCCAGCAGTGAAACTATGGGGACTAGCGTCTACGAGCAGTACTTC
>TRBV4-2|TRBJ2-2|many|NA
CASSRGVGTGELFF
TGTGCCAGCAGCCGCGGTGTGGGCACCGGGGAGCTGTTTTTT
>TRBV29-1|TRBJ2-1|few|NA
CSVETGVSYNEQFF
TGCAGCGTTGAAACGGGGGTGTCCTACAATGAGCAGTTCTTC
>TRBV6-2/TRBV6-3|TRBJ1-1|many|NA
CASSLTGATEAFF
TGTGCCAGCAGTTTGACCGGGGCCACTGAAGCTTTCTTT
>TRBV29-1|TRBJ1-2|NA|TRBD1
CSVVGQPGGYTF
TGCAGCGTTGTGGGACAGCCAGGCGGCTACACCTTC